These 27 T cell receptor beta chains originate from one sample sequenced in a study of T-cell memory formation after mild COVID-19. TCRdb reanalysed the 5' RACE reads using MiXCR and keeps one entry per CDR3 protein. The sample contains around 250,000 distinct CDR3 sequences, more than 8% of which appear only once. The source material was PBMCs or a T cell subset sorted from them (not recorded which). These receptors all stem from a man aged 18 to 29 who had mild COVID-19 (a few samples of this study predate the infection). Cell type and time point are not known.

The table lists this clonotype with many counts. DNA of the CDR3: TGCAGCGTTGAAATGGTTGGCACCGGGGAGCTGTTTTTT. Translated, it gives CSVEMVGTGELFF. The rearrangement links TRBV29-1 to TRBJ2-2; the D is unclear. The CDR3 totals 13 residues. CDR1 SQVTM and CDR2 ANQGSEA come from the germline V gene. V lost 2 bases to trimming and J lost 4 bases, with 8 bases between them.

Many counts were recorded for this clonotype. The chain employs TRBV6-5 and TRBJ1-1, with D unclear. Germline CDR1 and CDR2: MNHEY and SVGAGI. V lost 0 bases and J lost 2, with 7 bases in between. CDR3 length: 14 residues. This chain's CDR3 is CASSYSTANTEAFF. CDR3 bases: TGTGCCAGCAGTTACTCTACAGCTAACACTGAAGCTTTCTTT.

CDR3 nucleotide sequence: TGCAGTGCTAGAGATTGGCTAGCGGGATGGACTAGCACAGATACGCAGTATTTT. Translating gives CSARDWLAGWTSTDTQYF. V and J are TRBV20-1 and TRBJ2-3; 9 bases align to TRBD2. The CDR3 covers 18 residues. The germline V gene has CDR1 DFQATT and CDR2 SNEGSKA (reference sequence). Unmatched junction bases numbered 10, after V lost 0 bases and J lost 0 bases.

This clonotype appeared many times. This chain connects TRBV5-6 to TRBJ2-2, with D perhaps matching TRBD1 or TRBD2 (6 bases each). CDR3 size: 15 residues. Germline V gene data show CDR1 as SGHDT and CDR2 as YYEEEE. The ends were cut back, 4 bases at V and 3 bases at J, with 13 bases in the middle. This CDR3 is CASSPEGGYTGELFF. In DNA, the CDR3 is TGTGCCAGCAGCCCTGAAGGGGGGTACACCGGGGAGCTGTTTTTT.

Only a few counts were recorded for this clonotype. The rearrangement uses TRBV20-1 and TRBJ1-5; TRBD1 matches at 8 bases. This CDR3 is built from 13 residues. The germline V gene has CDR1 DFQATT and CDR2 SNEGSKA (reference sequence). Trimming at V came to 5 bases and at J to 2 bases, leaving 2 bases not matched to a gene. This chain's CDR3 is CSAPTGGNQPQHF. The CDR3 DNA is TGCAGTGCTCCGACAGGGGGCAATCAGCCCCAGCATTTT.

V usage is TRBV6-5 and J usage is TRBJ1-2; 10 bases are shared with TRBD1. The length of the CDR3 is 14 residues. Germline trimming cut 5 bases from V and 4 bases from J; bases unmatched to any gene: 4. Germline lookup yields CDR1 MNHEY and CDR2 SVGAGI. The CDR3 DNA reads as TGTGCCAGCAGTGGCTGGACAGGGGGCTATGGCTACACCTTC. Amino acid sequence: CASSGWTGGYGYTF.

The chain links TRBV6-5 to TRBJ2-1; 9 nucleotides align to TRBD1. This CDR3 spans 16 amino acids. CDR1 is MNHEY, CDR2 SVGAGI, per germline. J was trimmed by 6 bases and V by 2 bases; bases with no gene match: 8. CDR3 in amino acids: CASSYEGTGRTNEQFF. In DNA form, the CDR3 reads TGTGCCAGCAGTTACGAAGGGACAGGGAGGACCAATGAGCAGTTCTTC.

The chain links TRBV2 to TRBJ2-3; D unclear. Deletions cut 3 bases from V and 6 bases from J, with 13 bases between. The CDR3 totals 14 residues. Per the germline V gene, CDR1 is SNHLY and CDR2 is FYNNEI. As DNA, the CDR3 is TGTGCCAGCAGTGAGTCCTCTGCGGACGATACGCAGTATTTT. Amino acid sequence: CASSESSADDTQYF.

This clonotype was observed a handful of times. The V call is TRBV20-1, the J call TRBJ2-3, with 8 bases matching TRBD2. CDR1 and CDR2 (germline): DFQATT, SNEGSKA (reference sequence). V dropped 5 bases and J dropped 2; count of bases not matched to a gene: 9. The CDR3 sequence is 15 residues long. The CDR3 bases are TGCAGTGCTTGCGGGACTAGTAGTTTCACAGATACGCAGTATTTT. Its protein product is CSACGTSSFTDTQYF.

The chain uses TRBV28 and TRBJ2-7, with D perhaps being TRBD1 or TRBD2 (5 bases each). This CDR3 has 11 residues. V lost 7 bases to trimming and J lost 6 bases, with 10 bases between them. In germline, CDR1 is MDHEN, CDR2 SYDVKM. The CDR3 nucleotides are TGTGCCAGCATGAGTGGGACCGAGCAGTACGTC. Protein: CASMSGTEQYV.

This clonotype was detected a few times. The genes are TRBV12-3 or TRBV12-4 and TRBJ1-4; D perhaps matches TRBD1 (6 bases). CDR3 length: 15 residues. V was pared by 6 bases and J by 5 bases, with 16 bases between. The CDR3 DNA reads TGTGCCAGCAGCAAAGGGGGGGCAGAAAATGAAAAACTGTTTTTT. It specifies CASSKGGAENEKLFF.

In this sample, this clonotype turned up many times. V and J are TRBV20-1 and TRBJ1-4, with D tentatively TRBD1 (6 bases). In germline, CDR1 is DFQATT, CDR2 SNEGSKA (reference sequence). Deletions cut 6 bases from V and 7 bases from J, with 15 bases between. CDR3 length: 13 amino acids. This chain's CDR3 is CSAPGVVGEKLFF. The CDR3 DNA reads TGCAGTGCCCCAGGGGTGGTGGGTGAAAAACTGTTTTTT.

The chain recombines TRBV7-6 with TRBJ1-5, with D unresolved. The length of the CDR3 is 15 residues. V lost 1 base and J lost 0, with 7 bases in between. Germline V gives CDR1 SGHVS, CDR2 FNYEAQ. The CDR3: CASSLGHVSNQPQHF. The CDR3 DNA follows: TGTGCCAGCAGCTTAGGACACGTTAGCAATCAGCCCCAGCATTTT.

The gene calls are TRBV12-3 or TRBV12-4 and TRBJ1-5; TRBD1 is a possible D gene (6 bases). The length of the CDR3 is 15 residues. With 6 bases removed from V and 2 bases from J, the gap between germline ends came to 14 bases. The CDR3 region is CASRPGAGGNQPQHF. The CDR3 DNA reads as TGTGCCAGCAGGCCCGGAGCAGGGGGCAATCAGCCCCAGCATTTT.

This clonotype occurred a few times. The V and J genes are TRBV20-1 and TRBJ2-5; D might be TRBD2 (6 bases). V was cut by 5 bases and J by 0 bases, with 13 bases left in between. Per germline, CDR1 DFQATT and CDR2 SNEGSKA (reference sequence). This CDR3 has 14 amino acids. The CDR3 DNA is TGCAGTGCTGCCCGGGACTCGTACCAAGAGACCCAGTACTTC. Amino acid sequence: CSAARDSYQETQYF.

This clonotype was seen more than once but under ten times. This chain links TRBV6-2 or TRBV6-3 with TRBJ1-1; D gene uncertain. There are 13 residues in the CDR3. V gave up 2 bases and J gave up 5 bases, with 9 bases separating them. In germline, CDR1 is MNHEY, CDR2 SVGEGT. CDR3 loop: CASSYVTVTEAFF. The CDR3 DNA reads TGTGCCAGCAGTTACGTGACGGTAACTGAAGCTTTCTTT.

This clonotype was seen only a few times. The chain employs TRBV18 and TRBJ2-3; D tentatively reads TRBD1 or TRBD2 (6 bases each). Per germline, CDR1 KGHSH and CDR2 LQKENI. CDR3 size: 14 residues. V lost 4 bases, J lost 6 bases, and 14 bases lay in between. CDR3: CASSLLRGRDTQYF. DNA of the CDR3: TGTGCCAGCTCACTACTCCGGGGGCGGGATACGCAGTATTTT.

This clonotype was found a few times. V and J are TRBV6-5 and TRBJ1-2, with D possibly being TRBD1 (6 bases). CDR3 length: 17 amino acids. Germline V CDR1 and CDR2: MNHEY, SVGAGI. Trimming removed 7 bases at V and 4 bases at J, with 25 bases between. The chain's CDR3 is CASTREHDRMDSYGYTF. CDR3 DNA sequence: TGTGCCAGCACCCGGGAGCATGACAGGATGGACAGCTATGGCTACACCTTC.

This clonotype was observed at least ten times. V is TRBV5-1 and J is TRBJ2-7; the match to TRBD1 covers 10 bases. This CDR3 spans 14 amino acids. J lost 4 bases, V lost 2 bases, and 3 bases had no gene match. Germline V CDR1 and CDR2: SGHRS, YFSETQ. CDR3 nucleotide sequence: TGCGCCAGCAGCTTAGGGACAGGGGCATACGAGCAGTACGTC. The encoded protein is CASSLGTGAYEQYV.

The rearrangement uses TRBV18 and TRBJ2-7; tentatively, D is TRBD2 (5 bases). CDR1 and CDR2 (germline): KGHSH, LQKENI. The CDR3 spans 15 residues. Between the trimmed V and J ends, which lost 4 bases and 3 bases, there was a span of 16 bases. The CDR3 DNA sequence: TGTGCCAGCTCACGGGGAAGAGAGGGATACTACGAGCAGTACTTC. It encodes CASSRGREGYYEQYF.

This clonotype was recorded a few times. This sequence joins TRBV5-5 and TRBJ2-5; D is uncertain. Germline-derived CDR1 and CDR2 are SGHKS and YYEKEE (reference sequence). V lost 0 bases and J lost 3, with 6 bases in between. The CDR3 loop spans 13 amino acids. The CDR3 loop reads CASSLARKETQYF. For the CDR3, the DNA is TGTGCCAGCAGCTTGGCTAGAAAAGAGACCCAGTACTTC.

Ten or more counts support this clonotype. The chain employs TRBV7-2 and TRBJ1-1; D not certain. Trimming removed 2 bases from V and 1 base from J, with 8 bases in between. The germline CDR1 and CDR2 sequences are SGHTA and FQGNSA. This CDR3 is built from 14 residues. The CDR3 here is CASSLISRNTEAFF. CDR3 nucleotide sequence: TGTGCCAGCAGCTTAATAAGTAGGAACACTGAAGCTTTCTTT.

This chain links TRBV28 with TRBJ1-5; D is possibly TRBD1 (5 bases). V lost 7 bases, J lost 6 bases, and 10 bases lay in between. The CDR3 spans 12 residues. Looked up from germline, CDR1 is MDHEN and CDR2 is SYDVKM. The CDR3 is CASTHGGQPQHF. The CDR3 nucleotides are TGTGCCAGCACCCACGGGGGTCAGCCCCAGCATTTT.

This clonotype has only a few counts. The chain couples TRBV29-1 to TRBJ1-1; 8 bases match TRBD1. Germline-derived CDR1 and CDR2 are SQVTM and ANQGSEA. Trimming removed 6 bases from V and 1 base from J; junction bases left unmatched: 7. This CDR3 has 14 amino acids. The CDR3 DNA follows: TGCAGCGTGCCGACAGGGGACGCGAACACTGAAGCTTTCTTT. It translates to CSVPTGDANTEAFF.

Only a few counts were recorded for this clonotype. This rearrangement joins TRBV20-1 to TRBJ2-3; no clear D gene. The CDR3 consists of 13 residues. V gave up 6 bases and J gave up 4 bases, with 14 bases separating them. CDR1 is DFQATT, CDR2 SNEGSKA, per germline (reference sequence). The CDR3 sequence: CSANLDTADTQYF. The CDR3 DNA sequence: TGCAGTGCCAATCTAGATACCGCAGATACGCAGTATTTT.

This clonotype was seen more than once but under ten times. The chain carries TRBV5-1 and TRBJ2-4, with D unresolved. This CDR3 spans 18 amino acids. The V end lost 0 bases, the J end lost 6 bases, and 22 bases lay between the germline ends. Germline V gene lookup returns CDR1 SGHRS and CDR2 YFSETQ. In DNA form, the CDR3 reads TGCGCCAGCAGCTTGGACCGCATCGGCAGGCCTCTTGGAAACATTCAGTACTTC. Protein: CASSLDRIGRPLGNIQYF.

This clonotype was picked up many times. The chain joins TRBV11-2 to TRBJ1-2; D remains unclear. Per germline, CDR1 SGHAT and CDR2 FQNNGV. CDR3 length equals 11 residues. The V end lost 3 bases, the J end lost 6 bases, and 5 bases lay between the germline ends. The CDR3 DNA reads TGTGCCAGCAGCTTTCGGGATGGCTACACCTTC. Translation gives CASSFRDGYTF. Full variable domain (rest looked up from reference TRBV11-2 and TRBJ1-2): EAGVAQSPRYKIIEKRQSVAFWCNPISGHATLYWYQQILGQGPKLLIQFQNNGVVDDSQLPKDRFSAERLKGVDSTLKIQPAKLEDSAVYLCASSFRDGYTFGSGTRLTVV.